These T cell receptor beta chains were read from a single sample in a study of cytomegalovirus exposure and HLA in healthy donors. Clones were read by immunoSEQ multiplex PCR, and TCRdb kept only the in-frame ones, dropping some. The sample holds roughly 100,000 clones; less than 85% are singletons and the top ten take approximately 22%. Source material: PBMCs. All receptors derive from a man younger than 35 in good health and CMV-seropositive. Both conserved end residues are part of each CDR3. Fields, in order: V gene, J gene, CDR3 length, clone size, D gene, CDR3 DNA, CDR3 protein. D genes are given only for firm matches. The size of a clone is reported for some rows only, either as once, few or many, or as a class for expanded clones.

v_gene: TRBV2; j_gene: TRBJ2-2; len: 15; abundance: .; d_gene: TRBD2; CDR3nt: TGTGCCAGCCACACTAGCGGGACGGGCACCGGGGAGCTGTTTTTT; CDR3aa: CASHTSGTGTGELFF
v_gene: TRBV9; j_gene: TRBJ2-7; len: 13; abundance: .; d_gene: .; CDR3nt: TGTGCCAGCAGCGTTGGGGAGTTGTACGAGCAGTACTTC; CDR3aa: CASSVGELYEQYF
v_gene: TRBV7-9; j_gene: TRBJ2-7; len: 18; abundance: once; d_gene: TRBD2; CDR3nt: TGTGCCAGCAGCCCCCAAACCGGACTAGCGGGAGGGCCGTACGAGCAGTACTTC; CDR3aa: CASSPQTGLAGGPYEQYF
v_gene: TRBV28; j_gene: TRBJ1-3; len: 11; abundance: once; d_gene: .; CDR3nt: TGTGCCAGCTCGGTTGGAGACACCATATATTTT; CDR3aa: CASSVGDTIYF
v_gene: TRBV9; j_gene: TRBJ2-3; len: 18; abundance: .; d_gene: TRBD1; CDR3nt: TGTGCCAGCAGCGTAGCTACAGGGGGAGCCCCTAGCACAGATACGCAGTATTTT; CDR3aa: CASSVATGGAPSTDTQYF
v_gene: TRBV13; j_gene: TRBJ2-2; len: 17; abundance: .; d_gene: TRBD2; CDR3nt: TGTGCCAGCAGGGGACTAGCGGGAGGAGGGAACACCGGGGAGCTGTTTTTT; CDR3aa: CASRGLAGGGNTGELFF
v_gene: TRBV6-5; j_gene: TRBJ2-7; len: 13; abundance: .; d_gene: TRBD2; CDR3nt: TGTGCCAGCAGGAGGGAGGGCTCCTACGAGCAGTACTTC; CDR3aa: CASRREGSYEQYF
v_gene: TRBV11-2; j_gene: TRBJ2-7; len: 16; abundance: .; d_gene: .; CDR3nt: TGTGCCAGCAGCCCCCCATTGGGGCAGAGCTCCTACGAGCAGTACTTC; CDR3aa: CASSPPLGQSSYEQYF
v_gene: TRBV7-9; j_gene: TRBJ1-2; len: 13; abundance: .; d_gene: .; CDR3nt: TGTGCCAGCAGCTTAACGCAGTCCTATGGCTACACCTTC; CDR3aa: CASSLTQSYGYTF
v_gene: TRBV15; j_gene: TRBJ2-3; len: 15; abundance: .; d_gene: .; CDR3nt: TGTGCCACCAGCGAACGAACAGGGTTTTCAGATACGCAGTATTTT; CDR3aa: CATSERTGFSDTQYF
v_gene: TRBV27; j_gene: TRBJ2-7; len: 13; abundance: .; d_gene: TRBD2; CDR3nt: TGTGCCAGCAGTTTCAGCAGGGAGGGGTTTCAGTACTTC; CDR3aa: CASSFSREGFQYF
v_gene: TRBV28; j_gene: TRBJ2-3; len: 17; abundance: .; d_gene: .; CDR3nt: TGTGCCAGCACCCTAAGTAGTCCATACCTGAGCACAGATACGCAGTATTTT; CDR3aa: CASTLSSPYLSTDTQYF
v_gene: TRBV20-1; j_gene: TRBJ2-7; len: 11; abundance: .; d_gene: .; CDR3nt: TGCAGTGCACGAACGGGCTACGAGCAGTACTTC; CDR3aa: CSARTGYEQYF
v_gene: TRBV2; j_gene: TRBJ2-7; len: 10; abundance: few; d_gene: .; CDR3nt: TGTGCCAGCGGGGGCCTGGAGCAGTACTTC; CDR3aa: CASGGLEQYF
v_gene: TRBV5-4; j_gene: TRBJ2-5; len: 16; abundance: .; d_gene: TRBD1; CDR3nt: TGTGCCAGCTTCCACCAGGGACAGGGGCAGAGAGAGACCCAGTACTTC; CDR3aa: CASFHQGQGQRETQYF
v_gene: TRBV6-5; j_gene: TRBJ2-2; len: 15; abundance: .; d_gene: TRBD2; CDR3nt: TGTGCCAGCAGTTACTCTCTAGCGGGAGCCGGGGAGCTGTTTTTT; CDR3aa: CASSYSLAGAGELFF
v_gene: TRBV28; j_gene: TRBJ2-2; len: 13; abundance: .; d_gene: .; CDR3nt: TGTGCCAGCAGTGAGGACATCACCGGGGAGCTGTTTTTT; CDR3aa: CASSEDITGELFF
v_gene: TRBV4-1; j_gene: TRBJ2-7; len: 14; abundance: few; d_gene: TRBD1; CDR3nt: TGCGCCAGCAGCCAAGAAAGAGGGGGCCCCGAGCAGTACTTC; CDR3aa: CASSQERGGPEQYF
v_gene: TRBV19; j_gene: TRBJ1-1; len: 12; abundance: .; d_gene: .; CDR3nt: TGTGCCAGTAAGGGGGGGGGCACTGAAGCTTTCTTT; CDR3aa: CASKGGGTEAFF
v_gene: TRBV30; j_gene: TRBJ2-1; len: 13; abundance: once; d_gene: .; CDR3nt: TGTGCCTGGAGGACTAGTTCCTACAATGAGCAGTTCTTC; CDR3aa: CAWRTSSYNEQFF
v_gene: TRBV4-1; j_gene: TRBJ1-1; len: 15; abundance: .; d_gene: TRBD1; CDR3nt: TGCGCCAGCAGCCACTTCGGGACAGGGAACACTGAAGCTTTCTTT; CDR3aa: CASSHFGTGNTEAFF
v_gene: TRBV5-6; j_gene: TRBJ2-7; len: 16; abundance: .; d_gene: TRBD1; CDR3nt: TGTGCCAGCAGCTTGGGGGGACAGGGGACGGTTGGCGAGCAGTACTTC; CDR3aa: CASSLGGQGTVGEQYF
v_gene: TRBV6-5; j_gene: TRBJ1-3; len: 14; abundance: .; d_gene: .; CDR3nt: TGTGCCAGCAGGGGGGGACGCATGGGAAACACCATATATTTT; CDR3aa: CASRGGRMGNTIYF
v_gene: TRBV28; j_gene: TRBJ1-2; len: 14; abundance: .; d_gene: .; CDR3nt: TGTGCCAGCGATAGTACGGGCCTGCGGGCTAGCTACACCTTC; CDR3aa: CASDSTGLRASYTF
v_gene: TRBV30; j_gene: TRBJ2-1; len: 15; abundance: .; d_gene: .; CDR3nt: TGTGCCTGGACCGGACCAGAGGGTGGGTACAATGAGCAGTTCTTC; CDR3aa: CAWTGPEGGYNEQFF
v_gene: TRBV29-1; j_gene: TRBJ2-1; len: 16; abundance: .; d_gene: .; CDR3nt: TGCAGCGTTGAAGATCTTTGGCGGGATTCCTACAATGAGCAGTTCTTC; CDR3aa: CSVEDLWRDSYNEQFF
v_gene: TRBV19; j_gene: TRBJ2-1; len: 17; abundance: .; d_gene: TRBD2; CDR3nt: TGTGCCAGTACGGGACTAGCGGGATTCGGGACCTACAATGAGCAGTTCTTC; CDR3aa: CASTGLAGFGTYNEQFF